The T cell receptor (beta chain) under discussion was sequenced for a study of early T cells in non-severe SARS-CoV-2 infection. Background on the study: Bulk RNA from unsorted whole blood was sequenced; chains were unpaired. Study results and limitations: Matching against VDJdb likely underestimated virus-specific expansions, favoring anti-spike CD8.

CDR1 LNHNV and CDR2 YYDKDF come from the germline V gene (reference sequence). This CDR3 has 13 residues. Trimming took 0 bases from V and 9 from J, leaving 12 bases between them. Individual cDNA molecules were tagged with unique molecular identifiers, the study reported. One entry per CDR3 protein results from TCRdb running MiXCR on the 5' RACE reads. The data show under 50,000 distinct CDR3 sequences, about a quarter seen once. This clonotype occurred many times. The antigen is unknown. V and J are TRBV15 and TRBJ2-7, with TRBD1 as a possible D gene (5 bases). The sample consisted of whole blood, taken at baseline. This clonotype was sampled from an adult who was a healthcare worker with PCR-confirmed SARS-CoV-2 infection or an uninfected control (not recorded which). CDR3 protein: CATSRDRQGRQYF. The CDR3 DNA follows: TGTGCCACCAGCAGAGATCGCCAGGGAAGGCAGTACTTC.